This T cell receptor beta chain was sequenced in a study of CD8+ T cells in alopecia areata. Study as a whole: It was oral tofacitinib, at 5 to 10 mg twice daily, that treated patients received.

RNA extraction and reverse transcription yielded cDNA as sequencing template. Clones were sequenced by immunoSEQ multiplex PCR, and TCRdb holds only the in-frame ones, with some missing. The table includes 150,000 or so clones, about three fifths detected once. Whole-study findings and limits: Administration of tofacitinib significantly diminished scalp clonality and expanded CD8+ clones within the top 100. An increase in clonality over normal scalp was evident in lesional scalp, especially alopecia totalis/universalis.

Concerning this clone: The antigen is undetermined.

Treatment in this sample: oral pan-JAK inhibitor, 5-10 mg twice daily. The origin of this receptor is a human donor with alopecia areata. The material was CD4+ T cells sorted from blood, obtained at approximately week 55, from a patient treated with tofacitinib.

This CDR3 reads CAWSMGGYGYTF. The CDR3 bases are TGTGCCTGGAGCATGGGGGGTTATGGCTACACCTTC. The chain joins TRBV30 to TRBJ1-2, with a possible D match to TRBD1 (5 bases). Per germline, CDR1 GTSNPN and CDR2 SVGIG (reference sequence). There are 12 residues in the CDR3. Trimming shortened V by 3 bases and J by 5 bases, and 10 bases separated the two germline ends.